This passage covers 16 T cell receptor beta chains from one sample sequenced in a study of T cells after yellow fever vaccination. TCRdb analysed the 5' RACE reads with MiXCR anew, one entry per CDR3 protein. This sample has around 590,000 distinct CDR3 sequences, with more than 9% found just once. Sequences were derived from PBMCs, sampled on the day of the yellow fever booster vaccination. These receptors originate from a man aged 30 to 39 who received the YFV17D yellow fever vaccine.

This clonotype turned up a few times. Germline is not matched at one junction end, which may reflect a read error. The gene calls are TRBV5-1 and TRBJ2-1; TRBD2 aligns across 8 bases. CDR3 length: 12 amino acids. Germline CDR1 SGHRS, CDR2 YFSETQ. The CDR3 sequence is CASSFDQTSVLF. CDR3 bases: TGCGCCAGCAGCTTTGACCAGACTAGCGTGCTCTTC.

This clonotype came up a few times. The V call is TRBV15, the J call TRBJ2-7, with no clear D. Trimming cost V 4 bases and J 5 bases, with 27 bases left between them. Germline assignment: CDR1 LNHNV and CDR2 YYDKDF (reference sequence). CDR3 size: 18 residues. DNA for the CDR3: TGTGCCACCAGCAAGGGTATGACCGACATCATCGTCCGGAACGAGCAGTACTTC. It is translated as CATSKGMTDIIVRNEQYF.

This clonotype was observed a handful of times. The chain employs TRBV14 and TRBJ2-7; 7 nucleotides match TRBD2. The ends lost 1 base at V and 0 bases at J; junction bases unmatched: 3. The CDR3 runs to 15 residues. CDR1 and CDR2 (germline): SGHDN, FVKESK. The CDR3 DNA is TGTGCCAGCAGCCAAGGCCGGGAGGCCTCCTACGAGCAGTACTTC. Its translation is CASSQGREASYEQYF. The variable domain in full, completed from reference TRBV14 and TRBJ2-7, reads EAGVTQFPSHSVIEKGQTVTLRCDPISGHDNLYWYRRVMGKEIKFLLHFVKESKQDESGMPNNRFLAERTGGTYSTLKVQPAELEDSGVYFCASSQGREASYEQYFGPGTRLTVT.

This clonotype was seen a handful of times. The chain employs TRBV6-6 and TRBJ1-2; a weak D match, TRBD1 (6 bases). CDR1 MNHNY and CDR2 SVGAGI come from the germline V gene (reference sequence). V lost 7 bases and J lost 5, with 11 bases in between. The CDR3 is made up of 12 amino acids. The CDR3 sequence: CASKDRSYGYTF. The CDR3 DNA reads as TGTGCCAGCAAAGACAGGTCTTATGGCTACACCTTC.

V is TRBV3-1 and J is TRBJ2-7; unclear D gene. Germline CDR1 is LGHDT and CDR2 is YNNKEL (reference sequence). The CDR3 is made up of 11 amino acids. The ends were cut back, 1 base at V and 5 bases at J, with 3 bases in the middle. CDR3 coding DNA: TGTGCCAGCAGCCAAGCTCACGAGCAGTACTTC. Its translation is CASSQAHEQYF.

The chain employs TRBV7-2 and TRBJ1-5; no reliable D call. V lost 8 bases and J lost 5, with 13 bases in between. This CDR3 has 13 residues. Germline V lookup: CDR1 SGHTA, CDR2 FQGNSA. The CDR3 loop is CASGREIDQPQHF. CDR3 DNA sequence: TGTGCCAGCGGCCGGGAGATCGATCAGCCCCAGCATTTT.

This clonotype occurred a few times. The J gene is TRBJ2-5, the V gene TRBV5-1, with D perhaps being TRBD1 or TRBD2 (5 bases each). The V gene's germline CDR1 is SGHRS and CDR2 YFSETQ. The CDR3 spans 15 residues. Trimming left V 0 bases short and J 5 bases short, with 14 bases between. The CDR3 reads CASSLGTTGRETQYF. CDR3 nucleotide sequence: TGCGCCAGCAGCTTGGGAACGACGGGGCGGGAGACCCAGTACTTC.

The table lists this clonotype with a few counts. This chain connects TRBV25-1 to TRBJ2-6; no clear D. V dropped 4 bases and J dropped 5 bases, with 0 bases sitting between them. The CDR3 length is 11 residues. The germline gives CDR1 MGHDK, CDR2 SYGVNS. CDR3 in amino acids: CASSGANVLTF. CDR3 sequence (DNA): TGTGCCAGCAGTGGGGCCAACGTCCTGACTTTC.

This clonotype appeared a few times. V usage is TRBV18 and J usage is TRBJ2-1; possible D gene TRBD1, 5 bases. The germline V gene encodes CDR1 KGHSH and CDR2 LQKENI. Trimming took off 4 bases at V and 3 bases at J, with 13 bases between the two ends. The CDR3 is made up of 15 amino acids. CDR3 sequence: CASSLSDTNYNEQFF. For the CDR3, the DNA is TGTGCCAGCTCACTATCGGACACGAACTACAATGAGCAGTTCTTC.

Comment on this clonotype: The junction departs from germline at one end; a sequencing error may be responsible. J is TRBJ2-3 and V is TRBV7-2; 9 bases line up with TRBD2. The germline V gene encodes CDR1 SGHTA and CDR2 FQGNSA. CDR3 length equals 17 residues. For the CDR3, the DNA is TGTGCCAGCAGCTCCCGCCGAGCGGGAGGACACACAGATACGCAGAATTTT. This codes for CASSSRRAGGHTDTQNF.

CDR3 residues: CASNHPDQETQYF. The CDR3 nucleotides read TGTGCCAGCAATCACCCGGACCAAGAGACCCAGTACTTC. The chain is built from TRBV12-3 or TRBV12-4 and TRBJ2-5; D gene uncertain. This CDR3 has 13 amino acids. With 7 bases removed from V and 0 bases from J, the gap between germline ends came to 9 bases.

There are many counts of this clonotype. The chain carries TRBV12-3 or TRBV12-4 and TRBJ2-5; D possibly corresponds to TRBD1 (5 bases). V lost 3 bases and J 7 bases, leaving 12 bases between the germline ends. The CDR3 has 13 residues. The CDR3: CASSFQGFGTQYF. The CDR3 region has the DNA TGTGCCAGCAGTTTCCAGGGATTTGGGACCCAGTACTTC.

The rearrangement uses TRBV20-1 and TRBJ2-7, with D perhaps matching TRBD1 (5 bases). The V end lost 5 bases, the J end lost 0 bases, and 14 bases lay between the germline ends. The CDR3 is 14 amino acids. Germline V gives CDR1 DFQATT, CDR2 SNEGSKA (reference sequence). The CDR3 reads CSALGARSSYEQYF. For the CDR3, the DNA is TGCAGTGCTCTAGGGGCTAGGAGCTCCTACGAGCAGTACTTC.

This rearrangement joins TRBV5-4 to TRBJ2-1, with D possibly TRBD1 on 6 matching bases. Between the trimmed V and J ends, which lost 2 bases and 5 bases, there was a span of 11 bases. The CDR3 extends over 14 amino acids. The V gene's germline CDR1 is SGHNT and CDR2 YYREEE (reference sequence). The CDR3 here is CASSFRQVHNEQFF. DNA for the CDR3: TGTGCCAGCAGCTTTCGACAGGTCCACAATGAGCAGTTCTTC.

This clonotype was found many times. For the CDR3, the DNA is TGTGCCAGCAGTTTTGTCCGCTCCGGGCGGTACTTC. Its protein product is CASSFVRSGRYF. The J gene is TRBJ2-5, the V gene TRBV28; D unresolved. CDR3 length equals 12 residues. The germline V gene encodes CDR1 MDHEN and CDR2 SYDVKM. The V gene lost 3 bases and the J gene lost 13 bases, with 15 bases spanning the gap.

J is TRBJ2-7 and V is TRBV5-1; no firm D call. The germline gives CDR1 SGHRS, CDR2 YFSETQ. Trimming left V 0 bases short and J 3 bases short, with 19 bases between. The CDR3 runs to 17 residues. The CDR3 region is CASSLVLSWLPDYEQYF. In DNA, the CDR3 is TGCGCCAGCAGCTTGGTCCTTTCATGGCTACCAGACTACGAGCAGTACTTC.